In its sample, the clone carrying this T cell receptor beta chain was seen once. As yet, its antigen is unknown. The data originate from a study of brain T cells in children with intractable seizures. Study-wide points: Absence of clones before surgery may stem from lower sequencing depth. HCMV serostatus was not known, and viral specificity came from CDR3 similarity only.

Surgery cases with the highest brain T cell transcript signatures were chosen for sequencing. Patients received at least one anti-epileptic drug before surgery. TCRdb's table, derived via immunoSEQ multiplex PCR, lists solely in-frame clones and lacks some. The sample has 75,000 to 80,000 clones; around 93% are singletons. CDR3 size: 15 residues. The ends lost 3 bases at V and 2 bases at J; junction bases unmatched: 5. The germline V gene has CDR1 SGHVS and CDR2 FNYEAQ. Sequencing was performed on peripheral blood, taken at surgery. This chain uses TRBV7-6 with TRBJ2-3; TRBD1 matches 7 bases. The clonotype originates from a boy under three years old with tuberous sclerosis and intractable seizures. CDR3 coding DNA: TGTGCCAGCAGCTTCCGACAGGGACCCACAGATACGCAGTATTTT. Its protein is CASSFRQGPTDTQYF.